This T cell receptor beta chain was obtained from a study of beta chain features in type 1 diabetes. Trimming took off 1 base at V and 3 bases at J, with 9 bases between the two ends. The CDR3 extends over 14 amino acids. Germline assignment: CDR1 SGHTA and CDR2 FQGNSA. The investigators reverse transcribed all of the isolated RNA, so they sequenced expressed TCRB transcripts. The data were produced by immunoSEQ multiplex PCR, yet TCRdb's version contains in-frame clones alone and is incomplete. The repertoire includes about 250,000 clones, roughly 15% of them detected once, and around 0.03% sits in the top ten. This clone was detected a few times.

The specimen was naive CD4+ T cells from blood. The chain employs TRBV7-2 and TRBJ1-2; D gene uncertain. This TCR was sampled from a woman between 40 and 50 years old in good health. The CDR3, as DNA: TGTGCCAGCAGCTTAGTTTCGGCGGACTATGGCTACACCTTC. Its protein product is CASSLVSADYGYTF.